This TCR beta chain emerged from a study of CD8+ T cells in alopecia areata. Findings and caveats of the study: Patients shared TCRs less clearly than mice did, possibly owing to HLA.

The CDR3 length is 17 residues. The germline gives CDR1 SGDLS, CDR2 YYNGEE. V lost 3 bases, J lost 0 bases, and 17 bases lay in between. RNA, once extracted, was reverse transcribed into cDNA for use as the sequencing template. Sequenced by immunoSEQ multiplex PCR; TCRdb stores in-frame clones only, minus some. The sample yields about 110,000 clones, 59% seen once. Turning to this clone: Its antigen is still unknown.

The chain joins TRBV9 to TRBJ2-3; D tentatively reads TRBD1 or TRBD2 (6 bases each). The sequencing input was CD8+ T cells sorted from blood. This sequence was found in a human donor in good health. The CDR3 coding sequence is TGTGCCAGCAGCGGGTTGGGGGGCCTCACCAGCACAGATACGCAGTATTTT. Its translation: CASSGLGGLTSTDTQYF.